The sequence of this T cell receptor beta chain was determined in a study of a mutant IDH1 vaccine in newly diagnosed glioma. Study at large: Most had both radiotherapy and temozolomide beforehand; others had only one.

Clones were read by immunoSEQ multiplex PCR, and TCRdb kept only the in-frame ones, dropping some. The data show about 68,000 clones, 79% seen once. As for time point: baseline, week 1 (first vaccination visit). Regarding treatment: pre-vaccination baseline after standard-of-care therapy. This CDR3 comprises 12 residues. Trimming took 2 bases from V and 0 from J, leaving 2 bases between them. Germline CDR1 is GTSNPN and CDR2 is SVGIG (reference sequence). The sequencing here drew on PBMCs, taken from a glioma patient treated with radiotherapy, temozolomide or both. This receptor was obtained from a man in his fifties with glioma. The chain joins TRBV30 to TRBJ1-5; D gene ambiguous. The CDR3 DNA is TGTGCCTGGAGTAGTAGCAATCAGCCCCAGCATTTT. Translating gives CAWSSSNQPQHF.